These 18 T cell receptor beta chains came from one sample sequenced in a study of shared clonotypes between healthy human individuals. Profiling relied on immunoSEQ multiplex PCR, and the TCRdb table lists in-frame clones only, not all of them. The sample has 1,400,000 or so clones; around 98.5% are singletons. The specimen was naive CD4+ T cells sorted from blood. Subset of the sample: CD45RA+ positively selected. The receptors originated from a man younger than 40 in good health.

The chain is built from TRBV21-1 and TRBJ2-3; no check of the table's D call, TRBD2, against the DNA was made. TRBV21-1 is reported as a pseudogene. The CDR3 loop spans 19 amino acids. The CDR3 nucleotides read TGTGCCAGCAGCAAAGTCGCTCCTCGTTGGCTAGCGGGAGCAGATACGCAGTATTTT. This encodes CASSKVAPRWLAGADTQYF.

The J gene is TRBJ2-3, the V gene TRBV27; D remains ambiguous. Trimming left V 1 base short and J 8 bases short, with 13 bases between. Germline V gene lookup returns CDR1 MNHEY and CDR2 SMNVEV (reference sequence). The CDR3 has 14 amino acids. The CDR3 protein is CASSLLVTSVTQYF. The CDR3 DNA reads TGTGCCAGCAGTTTATTAGTTACCTCCGTTACGCAGTATTTT.

As to this clone: Other DNA sequences within the sample encode an identical CDR3. The CDR3 is CASSLDVSYEQYF. Written as DNA, the CDR3 is TGCGCCAGCAGCTTGGACGTCTCCTACGAGCAGTACTTC. The chain combines TRBV5-1 with TRBJ2-7, with D unclear. Germline V lookup: CDR1 SGHRS, CDR2 YFSETQ. V was clipped by 0 bases and J by 0 bases, with 4 bases between them. The CDR3 extends over 13 amino acids.

In its sample, this clone was seen once. This rearrangement joins TRBV5-4 to TRBJ2-1; 11 bases are shared with TRBD1. This CDR3 contains 15 residues. Germline-derived CDR1 and CDR2 are SGHNT and YYREEE (reference sequence). Losses at the gene ends were 4 bases for V and 7 bases for J; bases not matched to a gene: 7. The DNA for the CDR3 is TGTGCCAGCAGCCCCGCGGGACAGGGGGGAAATGAGCAGTTCTTC. Protein sequence: CASSPAGQGGNEQFF.

The rearrangement links TRBV28 to TRBJ1-1; no clear D. The CDR3 extends over 13 amino acids. The germline gives CDR1 MDHEN, CDR2 SYDVKM. With 6 bases removed from V and 5 bases from J, the gap between germline ends came to 13 bases. CDR3 bases: TGTGCCAGCAGCCTAGACTGGAGGACTGAAGCTTTCTTT. This codes for CASSLDWRTEAFF.

V and J are TRBV9 and TRBJ2-5; D is undetermined. The CDR3 spans 11 residues. Germline CDR1 is SGDLS and CDR2 is YYNGEE. The ends were cut back, 7 bases at V and 5 bases at J, with 9 bases in the middle. The CDR3 DNA reads TGTGCCAGCGGAATGGGGGAGACCCAGTACTTC. Translated, it gives CASGMGETQYF.

The V call is TRBV5-1, the J call TRBJ1-5; TRBD1 might be the D (6 bases). The germline V gene has CDR1 SGHRS and CDR2 YFSETQ. The CDR3 sequence is 21 residues long. V was pared by 6 bases and J by 1 base, with 32 bases between. This chain's CDR3 is CASIPVPSTTGKGLSNQPQHF. Here the CDR3 DNA reads TGCGCCAGCATCCCTGTTCCCTCCACGACAGGTAAGGGTTTGAGCAATCAGCCCCAGCATTTT.

The chain uses TRBV9 and TRBJ2-3; D unresolved. CDR1 and CDR2 (germline): SGDLS, YYNGEE. The CDR3 runs 17 residues. V was trimmed by 0 bases and J by 3 bases, leaving 17 bases between them. CDR3 DNA sequence: TGTGCCAGCAGCGTAGAGGCTCAAGCTACAGTTACAGATACGCAGTATTTT. Translated: CASSVEAQATVTDTQYF.

V and J are TRBV27 and TRBJ2-7, with 11 bases aligning to TRBD2. The CDR3 is 17 residues long. Germline CDR1 MNHEY, CDR2 SMNVEV (reference sequence). Losses at the gene ends were 4 bases for V and 4 bases for J; bases not matched to a gene: 12. The CDR3 here is CASSSKLLAGVIYEQYF. CDR3 nucleotide sequence: TGTGCCAGCAGTTCTAAGCTACTAGCGGGAGTTATATACGAGCAGTACTTC.

The CDR3 here is CAISYAGTSGRETQYF. CDR3 nucleotides: TGTGCCATCAGTTATGCCGGGACTAGCGGGAGGGAGACCCAGTACTTC. The chain employs TRBV10-3 and TRBJ2-5; 15 bases match TRBD2. Germline V gene lookup returns CDR1 ENHRY and CDR2 SYGVKD. Trimming removed 5 bases from V and 5 bases from J; junction bases left unmatched: 6. This CDR3 spans 16 amino acids.

As regards this clone: Within the sample, other DNA sequences also encode this same CDR3. This rearrangement joins TRBV5-1 to TRBJ1-3, with 7 nucleotides matching TRBD1. Looked up from germline, CDR1 is SGHRS and CDR2 is YFSETQ. The V segment lost 0 bases and the J segment 2 bases; nucleotides outside the gene matches: 2. This CDR3 is built from 15 residues. The CDR3 spells CASSLGQGTGNTIYF. The CDR3 DNA reads as TGCGCCAGCAGCTTGGGACAGGGAACTGGAAACACCATATATTTT.

This clone was seen a handful of times. The rearrangement joins TRBV21-1 to TRBJ2-2; TRBD1 reflects the table's D call only, with no check against the DNA. TRBV21-1 is deemed a pseudogene. The CDR3 is 15 amino acids. The CDR3 nucleotides read TGTGCCAGCACCACACGAACAGGGAGTTCCGGGGAGCTGTTTTTT. Protein sequence: CASTTRTGSSGELFF.

This clone was observed a single time. The V gene is TRBV7-6, the J gene TRBJ2-7; D might be TRBD1 or TRBD2, each matching 5 bases. This CDR3 is 15 amino acids long. Germline V gene sequence: CDR1 SGHVS, CDR2 FNYEAQ. V was pared by 7 bases and J by 4 bases, with 20 bases between. The DNA for the CDR3 is TGTGCCAGCATCCCCTCCGGGGCAGGCCCGTACGAGCAGTACTTC. Translating it yields CASIPSGAGPYEQYF.

This rearrangement joins TRBV5-4 to TRBJ1-2; no definite D call. The V gene's germline CDR1 is SGHNT and CDR2 YYREEE (reference sequence). CDR3 length equals 14 residues. V lost 4 bases and J lost 3, with 13 bases in between. The CDR3 DNA reads as TGTGCCAGCAGCCGGTTCGGCGAGGACTATGGCTACACCTTC. It specifies CASSRFGEDYGYTF.

The chain has TRBV11-3 and TRBJ2-5; TRBD1 agrees at 12 bases. V dropped 0 bases and J dropped 5; count of bases not matched to a gene: 7. The CDR3 loop spans 17 amino acids. CDR1 SGHNT and CDR2 YENEEA come from the germline V gene. The chain's CDR3 is CASSLEPGQGARETQYF. In nucleotides, the CDR3 is TGTGCCAGCAGCTTAGAGCCGGGACAGGGGGCTCGGGAGACCCAGTACTTC. The full variable domain, completed using reference TRBV11-3 and TRBJ2-5, is EAGVVQSPRYKIIEKKQPVAFWCNPISGHNTLYWYLQNLGQGPELLIRYENEEAVDDSQLPKDRFSAERLKGVDSTLKIQPAELGDSAVYLCASSLEPGQGARETQYFGPGTRLLVL.

This clone occurred once. This sequence joins TRBV11-2 and TRBJ2-1; TRBD2 might be the D (5 bases). The CDR3 runs to 15 residues. Trimming shortened V by 1 base and J by 15 bases, and 22 bases separated the two germline ends. Germline V gene data show CDR1 as SGHAT and CDR2 as FQNNGV. CDR3 DNA sequence: TGTGCCAGCAGCTTAGGGCAGATAGCGCCCCAACACCCGTTCTTC. It is translated as CASSLGQIAPQHPFF. Using reference TRBV11-2 and TRBJ2-1 for the parts outside the CDR3, the full variable domain is EAGVAQSPRYKIIEKRQSVAFWCNPISGHATLYWYQQILGQGPKLLIQFQNNGVVDDSQLPKDRFSAERLKGVDSTLKIQPAKLEDSAVYLCASSLGQIAPQHPFFGPGTRLTVL.

J is TRBJ1-5 and V is TRBV19; 7 bases align to TRBD1. CDR1 and CDR2 (germline): LNHDA, SQIVND (reference sequence). V shed 7 bases and J 0 bases; nucleotides not matched to a gene: 3. The length of the CDR3 is 14 residues. CDR3 nucleotides: TGTGCCAGTATAGGGACAGATAGCAATCAGCCCCAGCATTTT. Residues: CASIGTDSNQPQHF.

The rearrangement links TRBV27 to TRBJ2-3; TRBD2 agrees at 12 bases. Per germline, CDR1 MNHEY and CDR2 SMNVEV (reference sequence). Trimming took 5 bases from V and 5 from J; bases not matched to a gene: 11. This CDR3 is 17 amino acids long. The CDR3 sequence is CASSPLRLAGEVDTQYF. CDR3 nucleotide sequence: TGTGCCAGCAGTCCCCTGAGACTAGCGGGAGAAGTAGATACGCAGTATTTT.